This T cell receptor beta chain was recovered during a study of blood T cell repertoires in COVID-19. For this clone: Compared with germline, one end of the junction differs, possibly owing to a read error.

Here immunoSEQ multiplex PCR was the method, and the copy in TCRdb shows in-frame clones only, minus some. The sample has 140,000 to 150,000 clones; 81% are singletons. Germline V CDR1 and CDR2: LNHDA, SQIVND (reference sequence). This CDR3 is 16 amino acids long. This TCR was recovered from a human donor in a cohort sampled during active COVID-19. The sequenced sample consisted of peripheral blood. The rearrangement uses TRBV19 and TRBJ2-5, with TRBD1 identical over 9 bases. The CDR3 sequence: CASTPSGTGYQETQYF. CDR3 nucleotides: TGTGCCAGTACCCCCTCCGGGACAGGGTACCAGGAGACCCAGTACTTC.